These 18 T cell receptor beta chains share one sample of origin, sequenced in a study of CD8+ T cells in alopecia areata. Sequencing templates came from extracted RNA that was reverse transcribed into cDNA. Here immunoSEQ multiplex PCR was the method, and the copy in TCRdb shows in-frame clones only, minus some. The sample comprises a few hundred thousand clones, under 70% of which are singletons, and 0.95% to 1.5% rests with the top ten. This specimen consisted of CD4+ T cells sorted from blood, obtained at week 0. These receptors all come from a human donor with alopecia areata.

The chain couples TRBV29-1 to TRBJ2-7, with a tentative D call TRBD2 (6 bases). The CDR3 length is 13 residues. CDR1 SQVTM and CDR2 ANQGSEA come from the germline V gene. Trimming left V 2 bases short and J 5 bases short, with 13 bases between. This CDR3 reads CSVEPPGLHEQYF. The CDR3 DNA reads as TGCAGCGTTGAACCACCGGGACTCCACGAGCAGTACTTC.

The chain uses TRBV7-2 and TRBJ2-2; D remains ambiguous. Trimming took 5 bases from V and 1 from J, leaving 8 bases between them. CDR3 length: 14 amino acids. Germline lookup yields CDR1 SGHTA and CDR2 FQGNSA. The CDR3 sequence is CASSALRNTGELFF. In DNA, the CDR3 is TGTGCCAGCAGCGCTCTAAGGAACACCGGGGAGCTGTTTTTT.

To note about this clone: The sample holds other DNA sequences that translate to the same CDR3. CDR3: CSVGLAVQETQYF. CDR3 nucleotide sequence: TGCAGCGTTGGGCTAGCGGTCCAAGAGACCCAGTACTTC. The chain has TRBV29-1 and TRBJ2-5; TRBD2 aligns across 7 bases. Germline CDR1 is SQVTM and CDR2 is ANQGSEA. J lost 1 base, V lost 4 bases, and 3 bases had no gene match. The CDR3 extends over 13 amino acids.

V gene TRBV1 combines with J gene TRBJ2-5; the listed D gene, TRBD2, was not tested against the DNA. TRBV1 is tagged as a pseudogene. The CDR3 consists of 16 residues. CDR3 protein: CTSSQVGLASFETQYF. DNA for the CDR3: TGCACCAGCAGCCAAGTGGGACTAGCTTCCTTCGAGACCCAGTACTTC.

The chain has TRBV7-9 and TRBJ2-7; 9 bases align to TRBD1. The CDR3 totals 15 residues. Germline CDR1 is SEHNR and CDR2 is FQNEAQ (reference sequence). The J segment lost 2 bases and the V segment lost 5 bases, leaving 7 bases of the junction unmatched. CDR3 region: CASSGGQGFPYEQYF. The CDR3 coding sequence is TGTGCCAGCAGCGGCGGACAGGGGTTTCCCTACGAGCAGTACTTC. The full variable domain, rest sourced from reference TRBV7-9 and TRBJ2-7, is DTGVSQNPRHKITKRGQNVTFRCDPISEHNRLYWYRQTLGQGPEFLTYFQNEAQLEKSRLLSDRFSAERPKGSFSTLEIQRTEQGDSAMYLCASSGGQGFPYEQYFGPGTRLTVT.

This clone was counted once. The genes are TRBV6-5 and TRBJ2-1; D not certain. The length of the CDR3 is 14 residues. Germline CDR1 MNHEY, CDR2 SVGAGI. V was pared by 5 bases and J by 5 bases, with 13 bases between. The CDR3 sequence: CASSQDEFHNEQFF. In DNA form, the CDR3 reads TGTGCCAGCAGTCAGGACGAATTTCACAATGAGCAGTTCTTC.

This clone was found a few times. The chain has TRBV29-1 and TRBJ2-6, with 10 bases matching TRBD1. Germline V gene data show CDR1 as SQVTM and CDR2 as ANQGSEA. The V segment lost 6 bases and the J segment 4 bases; nucleotides outside the gene matches: 6. The CDR3 length is 15 residues. The CDR3 here is CSVGQGVGGANVLTF. CDR3 bases: TGCAGCGTCGGACAGGGGGTTGGAGGGGCCAACGTCCTGACTTTC.

The chain has TRBV29-1 and TRBJ2-5, with a tentative D call TRBD1 (6 bases). Germline loops: CDR1 SQVTM, CDR2 ANQGSEA. The CDR3 is 11 residues long. The V and J ends lost 4 bases and 6 bases respectively, with 9 bases between them. CDR3 nucleotide sequence: TGCAGCGTTGCACAGGGAAAGACCCAGTACTTC. Encoded protein: CSVAQGKTQYF.

The rearrangement joins TRBV14 to TRBJ2-7; TRBD1 agrees at 9 bases. Trimming cost V 1 base and J 4 bases; bases outside gene matches: 5. Germline lookup yields CDR1 SGHDN and CDR2 FVKESK. The CDR3 spans 15 residues. CDR3 residues: CASSQAGTGWYEQYF. The CDR3 DNA is TGTGCCAGCAGCCAAGCCGGGACAGGGTGGTACGAGCAGTACTTC.

This chain links TRBV14 with TRBJ2-2; possibly TRBD1 for D (6 bases). V lost 3 bases, J lost 7 bases, and 21 bases lay in between. Germline V gives CDR1 SGHDN, CDR2 FVKESK. CDR3 length: 17 residues. The CDR3 nucleotides are TGTGCCAGCAGCCACCCTCCGGACAGCAGACGGGGCGGGGAGCTGTTTTTT. Translated, it gives CASSHPPDSRRGGELFF.

This clone was observed a few times. The gene calls are TRBV29-1 and TRBJ1-2, with D possibly TRBD1 on 6 matching bases. From germline, CDR1 is SQVTM and CDR2 ANQGSEA. Between the trimmed V and J ends, which lost 3 bases and 8 bases, there was a span of 10 bases. CDR3 length: 11 amino acids. The chain's CDR3 is CSVEKGEGYTF. In nucleotides, the CDR3 is TGCAGCGTTGAGAAGGGGGAGGGCTACACCTTC. The complete variable domain, with remaining parts taken from reference TRBV29-1 and TRBJ1-2, reads SAVISQKPSRDICQRGTSLTIQCQVDSQVTMMFWYRQQPGQSLTLIATANQGSEATYESGFVIDKFPISRPNLTFSTLTVSNMSPEDSSIYLCSVEKGEGYTFGSGTRLTVV.

CDR3 bases: TGCGCCAGCAGCTCCATCCCAGGGAGGGCCAACGTCCTGACTTTC. It translates to CASSSIPGRANVLTF. The chain carries TRBV5-1 and TRBJ2-6, with D possibly matching TRBD1 (5 bases). This CDR3 region has 15 residues. The V end was cut by 3 bases, the J end by 5 bases, with 12 bases between. Germline-derived CDR1 and CDR2 are SGHRS and YFSETQ.

This clone was observed a few times. In the same sample, other DNA sequences code for this CDR3. The CDR3 nucleotides read TGTGCCTGGGGTCCACCCCTCCACTTT. Its translation: CAWGPPLHF. This chain connects TRBV30 to TRBJ1-6; no definite D call. The V end lost 5 bases, the J end lost 11 bases, and 4 bases lay between the germline ends. Germline loops: CDR1 GTSNPN, CDR2 SVGIG (reference sequence). The CDR3 spans 9 residues.

The table lists this clone with a few counts. The chain is built from TRBV7-8 and TRBJ2-3; D is possibly TRBD1 (5 bases). Trimming took 11 bases from V and 2 from J, leaving 17 bases between them. CDR1 SGHVS and CDR2 FQNEAQ come from the germline V gene. CDR3 length equals 14 residues. CDR3 DNA sequence: TGTGCCGTTTATTGGGGCAGGATCACAGATACGCAGTATTTT. As protein: CAVYWGRITDTQYF.

In its sample, this clone was seen a few times. The rearrangement uses TRBV9 and TRBJ1-1; D not resolved. The V and J ends lost 3 bases and 5 bases respectively, with 11 bases between them. Germline assignment: CDR1 SGDLS and CDR2 YYNGEE. CDR3 size: 13 residues. CDR3 DNA sequence: TGTGCCAGCAGCGCTCTCGGTAGGACTGAAGCTTTCTTT. Protein product: CASSALGRTEAFF.

The V call is TRBV23-1, the J call TRBJ2-4, with D unclear. TRBV23-1 is flagged as an ORF with uncertain function. The CDR3 runs 11 residues. Trimming removed 2 bases at V and 6 bases at J, with 2 bases between. The CDR3 DNA reads as TGCGCCAGCAGTCAACTAAACATTCAGTACTTC. Translating gives CASSQLNIQYF.

This clone was seen more than once but under ten times. The chain combines TRBV29-1 with TRBJ2-5; 11 bases match TRBD2. J lost 1 base, V lost 7 bases, and 8 bases had no gene match. Germline V gives CDR1 SQVTM, CDR2 ANQGSEA. This CDR3 has 15 amino acids. Here the CDR3 DNA reads TGCAGCGCTGCCAAAGGGACTAGCGGCCAAGAGACCCAGTACTTC. Amino acids: CSAAKGTSGQETQYF.

The chain has TRBV7-6 and TRBJ1-1; D not resolved. The CDR3 covers 13 residues. The V gene's germline CDR1 is SGHVS and CDR2 FNYEAQ. V was trimmed by 3 bases and J by 3 bases, leaving 8 bases between them. The DNA of the CDR3 is TGTGCCAGCAGCTTCGACCGAGACACTGAAGCTTTCTTT. Residues: CASSFDRDTEAFF. The full variable domain, completed using reference TRBV7-6 and TRBJ1-1, is GAGVSQSPRYKVTKRGQDVALRCDPISGHVSLYWYRQALGQGPEFLTYFNYEAQQDKSGLPNDRFSAERPEGSISTLTIQRTEQRDSAMYRCASSFDRDTEAFFGQGTRLTVV.